The clone carrying this T cell receptor beta chain has a single count. The data stem from a study of blood T cell repertoires in COVID-19. Study summary: Samples came from the United States, Italy and Spain, spanning acute and convalescent COVID-19. T cells, B-cell-depleted T cells, or PBMCs supplied cDNA or gDNA.

Authors' analysis steps: Cell counts per sample came from amplifying reference gene primers. This table comes from immunoSEQ multiplex PCR, and its TCRdb copy is limited to in-frame clones, with some not included. V and J calls and clone size follow that table, whereas D and trimming were derived from the DNA. Among about 16,000 clones listed, approximately 88% were seen once. This TCR was sampled from a human donor in a cohort sampled during active COVID-19. The material sequenced was peripheral blood.

The CDR3 loop reads CASSRRAGGSGNTIYF. CDR3 DNA: TGCGCCAGCAGCCGACGGGCAGGGGGCAGTGGAAACACCATATATTTT. V usage is TRBV5-1 and J usage is TRBJ1-3, with TRBD1 matching over 8 bases. The CDR3 contains 16 residues. Germline loops: CDR1 SGHRS, CDR2 YFSETQ. V was clipped by 4 bases and J by 3 bases; unmatched bases: 9.